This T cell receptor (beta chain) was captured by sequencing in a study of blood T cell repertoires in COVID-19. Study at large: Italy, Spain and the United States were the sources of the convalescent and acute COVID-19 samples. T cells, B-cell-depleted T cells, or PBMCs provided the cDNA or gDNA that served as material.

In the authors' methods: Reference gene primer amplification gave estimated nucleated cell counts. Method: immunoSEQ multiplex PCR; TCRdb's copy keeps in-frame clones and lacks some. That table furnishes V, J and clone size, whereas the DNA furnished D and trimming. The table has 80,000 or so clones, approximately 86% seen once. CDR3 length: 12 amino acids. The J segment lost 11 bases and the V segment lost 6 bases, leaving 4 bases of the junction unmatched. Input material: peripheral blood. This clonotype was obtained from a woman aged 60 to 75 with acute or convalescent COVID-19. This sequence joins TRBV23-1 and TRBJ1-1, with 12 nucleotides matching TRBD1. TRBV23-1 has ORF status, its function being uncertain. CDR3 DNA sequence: TGCGCCAGCAGGGGACAGGGGGCATTCGCTTTCTTT. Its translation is CASRGQGAFAFF.